These 17 T cell receptor beta chains originate from one sample sequenced in a study of blood T cell repertoires in COVID-19 (dated by TCRdb to about 2020). The library was made by the immunoSEQ multiplex PCR assay. TCRdb took this table from immuneACCESS and kept in-frame rearrangements with V and J called. Such tables lack part of the clones; where checked against another copy, unresolved V genes explain under half of the gap, and the rest is unexplained. This sample holds 50,000 or so clones; more than 80% were observed only once. The ten largest clonotypes hold 5% to 6.5% of the sample. The sample was peripheral blood. These TCRs come from a woman aged 60-75 years with acute or convalescent COVID-19.

The chain couples TRBV28 to TRBJ2-7; TRBD2 aligns across 10 bases. The J segment lost 0 bases and the V segment lost 7 bases, leaving 3 bases of the junction unmatched. From germline, CDR1 is MDHEN and CDR2 SYDVKM. This CDR3 region has 14 residues. For the CDR3, the DNA is TGTGCCAGCAAGCGGGGGGGAAACTCCTACGAGCAGTACTTC. Encoded protein: CASKRGGNSYEQYF.

The CDR3 sequence: CATSDLRRTGEAPTNEKLFF. The CDR3, as DNA: TGTGCCACCAGTGATTTGAGGCGGACAGGTGAAGCTCCAACTAATGAAAAACTGTTTTTT. The chain has TRBV24-1 and TRBJ1-4, with 7 bases matching TRBD1. The trim removed 0 bases at V and 0 bases at J, leaving 12 bases unmatched. In germline, CDR1 is KGHDR, CDR2 SFDVKD. The CDR3 extends over 20 amino acids.

The V call is TRBV27, the J call TRBJ1-1, with 11 bases fitting TRBD1. Germline V gives CDR1 MNHEY, CDR2 SMNVEV (reference sequence). With 5 bases clipped from V and 5 bases from J, the junction kept 7 bases outside the gene matches. This CDR3 is 15 amino acids long. The CDR3 protein is CASSTGQGVGTEAFF. CDR3 DNA: TGTGCCAGCAGTACGGGACAGGGGGTTGGGACTGAAGCTTTCTTT.

The chain recombines TRBV11-2 with TRBJ1-2; no reliable D call. CDR3 length: 14 residues. Trimming stripped 1 base from V and 4 bases from J, with 10 bases between. Per germline, CDR1 SGHAT and CDR2 FQNNGV. The CDR3 protein is CASSLGAGSYGYTF. CDR3 sequence (DNA): TGTGCCAGCAGCTTAGGGGCGGGGAGCTATGGCTACACCTTC. Filled out from reference TRBV11-2 and TRBJ1-2, the complete variable domain reads EAGVAQSPRYKIIEKRQSVAFWCNPISGHATLYWYQQILGQGPKLLIQFQNNGVVDDSQLPKDRFSAERLKGVDSTLKIQPAKLEDSAVYLCASSLGAGSYGYTFGSGTRLTVV.

This clone has only a few counts. The chain joins TRBV2 to TRBJ1-2; D unresolved. CDR1 is SNHLY and CDR2 is FYNNEI in the germline V gene. The V end lost 7 bases, the J end lost 0 bases, and 15 bases lay between the germline ends. The CDR3 contains 15 residues. The CDR3 is CASTEQGRANYGYTF. CDR3 nucleotides: TGTGCCAGCACCGAACAAGGGAGAGCTAACTATGGCTACACCTTC.

This chain links TRBV7-9 with TRBJ2-7, with 7 positions matching TRBD1. Germline V gene lookup returns CDR1 SEHNR and CDR2 FQNEAQ (reference sequence). The V segment lost 5 bases and the J segment 2 bases; nucleotides outside the gene matches: 6. This CDR3 comprises 14 residues. CDR3 loop: CASSATGLTYEQYF. In DNA, the CDR3 is TGTGCCAGCAGCGCGACAGGGTTAACCTACGAGCAGTACTTC.

This clone occurred a few times. This rearrangement joins TRBV14 to TRBJ1-5, with unresolved D. The V gene lost 1 base and the J gene lost 6 bases, with 7 bases spanning the gap. The CDR3 has 13 amino acids. Germline CDR1 SGHDN, CDR2 FVKESK. The CDR3 bases are TGTGCCAGCAGCCAAGGGGCCTTTCAGCCCCAGCATTTT. Amino acid sequence: CASSQGAFQPQHF.

The chain combines TRBV9 with TRBJ2-2; D might be TRBD2 (6 bases). Germline V gene data show CDR1 as SGDLS and CDR2 as YYNGEE. Trimming took 7 bases from V and 7 from J, leaving 11 bases between them. The CDR3 extends over 12 amino acids. The CDR3 DNA reads as TGTGCCAGCGGGGGGTCGGGCGGGGAGCTGTTTTTT. This gives the protein CASGGSGGELFF.

In its sample, this clone was seen once. The chain has TRBV3-1 (or the pseudogene TRBV3-2) and TRBJ2-5, with 10 positions matching TRBD2. Germline-derived CDR1 and CDR2 are LGHDT and YNNKEL (reference sequence). The CDR3 sequence is 18 residues long. Germline trimming cut 0 bases from V and 2 bases from J; bases unmatched to any gene: 9. The CDR3: CASSQESVGLAVQETQYF. The DNA for the CDR3 is TGTGCCAGCAGCCAAGAGAGCGTAGGACTAGCGGTACAAGAGACCCAGTACTTC.

The rearrangement joins TRBV18 to TRBJ2-1; 15 bases line up with TRBD2. Germline-derived CDR1 and CDR2 are KGHSH and LQKENI. V lost 3 bases and J lost 9; bases outside the gene matches: 9. This CDR3 has 17 residues. This chain's CDR3 is CASSPFGLAGGPGEQFF. The CDR3 nucleotides are TGTGCCAGCTCACCCTTCGGACTAGCGGGAGGGCCGGGTGAGCAGTTCTTC.

This clone was seen a single time. The V call is TRBV6-5, the J call TRBJ2-4; 8 nucleotides match TRBD1. CDR3 size: 16 residues. The ends lost 4 bases at V and 10 bases at J; junction bases unmatched: 15. Germline CDR1 reads MNHEY; CDR2 reads SVGAGI. CDR3 nucleotide sequence: TGTGCCAGCAGTTCACCTCCGGGACAGGCCGATCTTATTCAGTACTTC. Translating it yields CASSSPPGQADLIQYF.

This clone was detected a few times. The CDR3, as DNA: TGTGCCAGCAGCCAAGACGGGGGTTGGACCTATAATTCACCCCTCCACTTT. It specifies CASSQDGGWTYNSPLHF. J is TRBJ1-6 and V is TRBV16; D perhaps matches TRBD1 (5 bases). The CDR3 loop spans 17 amino acids. Per the germline V gene, CDR1 is KGHSY and CDR2 is FQNENV. Trimming pared 2 bases from V and 2 bases from J, leaving 13 bases between.

DNA of the CDR3: TGTGCCAGCAGTTTAGGAGCGGGGGGTTCCACCTACGAGCAGTACTTC. Residues: CASSLGAGGSTYEQYF. The V and J genes are TRBV5-4 and TRBJ2-7; the match to TRBD2 covers 9 bases. Per germline, CDR1 SGHNT and CDR2 YYREEE (reference sequence). The CDR3 totals 16 residues. The junction had 11 bases not matched to a gene; V was cut back by 5 bases and J by 2 bases.

The chain uses TRBV28 and TRBJ1-4; TRBD1 aligns across 8 bases. The germline V gene encodes CDR1 MDHEN and CDR2 SYDVKM. Trimming took 3 bases from V and 4 from J; bases not matched to a gene: 13. This CDR3 comprises 18 residues. This CDR3 is CASSLTGVGGGDNEKLFF. CDR3 DNA: TGTGCCAGCAGTTTGACAGGGGTTGGGGGTGGGGATAATGAAAAACTGTTTTTT.

This chain links TRBV7-2 with TRBJ2-7, with 7 bases matching TRBD1. After removal of 5 bases from V and 8 bases from J, the junction contained 9 bases not matched to a gene. The germline V gene encodes CDR1 SGHTA and CDR2 FQGNSA. The CDR3 extends over 13 amino acids. The CDR3 protein is CASSKTGLNQQYF. For the CDR3, the DNA is TGTGCCAGCAGCAAGACAGGGCTAAATCAGCAGTACTTC.

CDR3 in DNA: TGTGCCAGCAGCCCCCTGAGGGGGACTAATGAAAAACTGTTTTTT. Translation gives CASSPLRGTNEKLFF. The V call is TRBV6-5, the J call TRBJ1-4; D is perhaps TRBD1 (6 bases). The V gene's germline CDR1 is MNHEY and CDR2 SVGAGI. V was pared by 6 bases and J by 2 bases, with 13 bases between. The CDR3 loop spans 15 amino acids.

The rearrangement joins TRBV2 to TRBJ2-7, with 8 nucleotides matching TRBD1. Germline trimming cut 3 bases from V and 6 bases from J; bases unmatched to any gene: 10. Germline-derived CDR1 and CDR2 are SNHLY and FYNNEI. The CDR3 runs to 15 residues. CDR3 loop: CASSDHRGATSEQYF. DNA for the CDR3: TGTGCCAGCAGTGATCACAGGGGGGCAACGAGCGAGCAGTACTTC. Together with reference TRBV2 and TRBJ2-7, the CDR3 gives the full variable domain: EPEVTQTPSHQVTQMGQEVILRCVPISNHLYFYWYRQILGQKVEFLVSFYNNEISEKSEIFDDQFSVERPDGSNFTLKIRSTKLEDSAMYFCASSDHRGATSEQYFGPGTRLTVT.